This TCR beta chain emerged from a study of CD8 T cells in Susac syndrome. Germline CDR1 reads MNHEY; CDR2 reads SMNVEV (reference sequence). This CDR3 contains 17 residues. V was cut by 1 base and J by 0 bases, with 10 bases left in between. This clonotype was recorded once. Random hexamers served to reverse transcribe about 0.45 to 1 ug RNA. MiXCR was run by TCRdb on the immunoSEQ multiplex PCR reads, yielding one entry per CDR3 protein. The sample holds about 130,000 distinct CDR3 sequences, just under 95% seen once. Sequencing of TCR beta was undertaken in CD8+ and CD4+ T cells derived from blood. Patients with Susac syndrome met diagnostic criteria defined recently for definite or probable disease. Both CD4+ and CD8+ T cells were negatively isolated, and TEMRA cells underwent FACS enrichment.

The J gene is TRBJ2-6, the V gene TRBV27; no reliable D call. This receptor was identified in a human donor with Susac syndrome. Sequencing was performed on CD8+ T cells from PBMCs. The CDR3, as DNA: TGTGCCAGCAGTTTATTACTTACACCCTCTGGGGCCAACGTCCTGACTTTC. Translation: CASSLLLTPSGANVLTF.